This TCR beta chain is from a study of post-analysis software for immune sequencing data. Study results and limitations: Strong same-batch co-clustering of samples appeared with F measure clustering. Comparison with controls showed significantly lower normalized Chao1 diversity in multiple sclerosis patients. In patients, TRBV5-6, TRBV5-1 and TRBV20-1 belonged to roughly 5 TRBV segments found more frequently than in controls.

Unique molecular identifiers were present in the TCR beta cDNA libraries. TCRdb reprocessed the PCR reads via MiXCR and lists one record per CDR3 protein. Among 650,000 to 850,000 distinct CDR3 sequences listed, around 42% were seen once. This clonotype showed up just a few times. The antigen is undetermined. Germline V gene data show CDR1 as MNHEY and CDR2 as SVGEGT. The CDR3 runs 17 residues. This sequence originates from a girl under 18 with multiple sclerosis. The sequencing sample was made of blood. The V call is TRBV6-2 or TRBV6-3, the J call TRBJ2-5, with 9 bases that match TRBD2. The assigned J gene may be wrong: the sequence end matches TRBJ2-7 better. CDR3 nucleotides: TGTGCCAGCAGTTACGAAGTAGCGGGAGATCTTGCGGACGAGCAGTACTTC. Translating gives CASSYEVAGDLADEQYF.